This T cell receptor (beta chain) derives from a study of blood T cell repertoires in COVID-19. Germline lookup yields CDR1 MNHEY and CDR2 SVGAGI. Unmatched junction bases numbered 1, after V lost 0 bases and J lost 6 bases. The CDR3 spans 15 residues. Sequencing was performed with immunoSEQ multiplex PCR; in TCRdb, only in-frame clones are kept and a portion is missing. The sample includes 120,000 to 150,000 clones, 81% of them seen just once. This clone was seen just once. The sequenced sample was peripheral blood. The chain uses TRBV6-5 and TRBJ1-6; the match to TRBD1 covers 8 bases. This receptor was obtained from a human donor with acute or convalescent COVID-19. The donor label of this sample is uncertain. DNA of the CDR3: TGTGCCAGCAGTTACTCAGGACAGGGTAATTCACCCCTCCACTTT. It encodes CASSYSGQGNSPLHF.